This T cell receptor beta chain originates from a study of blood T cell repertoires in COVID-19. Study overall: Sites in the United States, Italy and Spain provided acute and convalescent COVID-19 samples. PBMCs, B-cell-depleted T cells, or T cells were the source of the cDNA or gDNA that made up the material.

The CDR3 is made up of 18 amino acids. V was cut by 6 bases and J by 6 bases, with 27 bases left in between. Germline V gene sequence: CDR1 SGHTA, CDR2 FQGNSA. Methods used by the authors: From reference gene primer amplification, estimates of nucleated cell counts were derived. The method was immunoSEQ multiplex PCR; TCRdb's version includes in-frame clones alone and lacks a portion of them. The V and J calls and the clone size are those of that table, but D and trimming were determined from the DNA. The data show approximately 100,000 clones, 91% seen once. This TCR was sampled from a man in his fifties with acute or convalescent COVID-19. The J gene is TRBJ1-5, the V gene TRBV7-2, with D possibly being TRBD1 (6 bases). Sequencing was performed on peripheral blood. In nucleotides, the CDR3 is TGTGCCAGCAGACGAGACTCCCGGGGGGCAGGAGGGGTTCAGCCCCAGCATTTT. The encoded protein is CASRRDSRGAGGVQPQHF. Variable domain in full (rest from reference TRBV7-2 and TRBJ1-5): GAGVSQSPSNKVTEKGKDVELRCDPISGHTALYWYRQSLGQGLEFLIYFQGNSAPDKSGLPSDRFSAERTGGSVSTLTIQRTQQEDSAVYLCASRRDSRGAGGVQPQHFGDGTRLSIL.